This record concerns one T cell receptor beta chain sequence. Its antigen is not identified. This entry comes from a study of cytomegalovirus exposure and HLA in healthy donors. Whole-study results and caveats: Equally common other TCR beta chains were less clonally expanded than HLA-associated ones, a later analysis found. Fewer than 20,000 TCR beta sequences were associated with HLA alleles at 0.05 false discovery rate in a later analysis.

There are 16 residues in the CDR3. Trimming took 3 bases from V and 7 from J; bases not matched to a gene: 11. Germline CDR1 MGHRA, CDR2 YSYEKL. Primers: 60 Vbeta forward and 13 Jbeta reverse. Data came from immunoSEQ multiplex PCR; TCRdb stores just in-frame clones and leaves some out. The data contain roughly 180,000 clones, around 80% of them seen just once; the ten biggest clones take up more than 1.1%. This sequence originates from a girl aged 5-17 years in good health and CMV-seropositive. Sequencing was performed on PBMCs. This chain uses TRBV4-1 with TRBJ2-2, with 7 bases fitting TRBD1. CDR3 region: CASSQVQGVKGGELFF. In DNA form, the CDR3 reads TGCGCCAGCAGCCAGGTCCAGGGGGTTAAAGGCGGGGAGCTGTTTTTT.